The 26 T cell receptor beta chains given below trace back to one sample, sequenced in a study of cytomegalovirus exposure and HLA in healthy donors. Both 60 Vbeta primers and 13 Jbeta primers went into the PCR. The assay was immunoSEQ multiplex PCR, and TCRdb's table has in-frame clones only and misses some. This table holds 200,000 or so clones, more than 65% found once. The sample taken for sequencing was PBMCs. All receptors come from a woman under 40 in good health and CMV-seropositive.

V gene TRBV13 combines with J gene TRBJ1-4; D is undetermined. Germline V gene data show CDR1 as PRHDT and CDR2 as FYEKMQ (reference sequence). The CDR3 has 15 amino acids. Deletions cut 4 bases from V and 6 bases from J, with 15 bases between. The chain's CDR3 is CASSSSGVPDEKLFF. CDR3 bases: TGTGCCAGCAGCTCGTCCGGGGTCCCCGATGAAAAACTGTTTTTT.

The genes are TRBV5-1 and TRBJ2-2, with D maybe TRBD1 (5 bases). CDR3 size: 13 residues. Germline V gives CDR1 SGHRS, CDR2 YFSETQ. Trimming pared 3 bases from V and 4 bases from J, leaving 7 bases between. CDR3 in amino acids: CASSYDSTGELFF. The CDR3 DNA is TGCGCCAGCAGCTATGACAGCACCGGGGAGCTGTTTTTT.

This clone showed up just a few times. This rearrangement joins TRBV5-6 to TRBJ2-7, with 10 bases aligning to TRBD2. J was trimmed by 4 bases and V by 4 bases; bases with no gene match: 8. The CDR3 is 15 amino acids. Germline assignment: CDR1 SGHDT and CDR2 YYEEEE. CDR3 amino acids: CASSRAASGSYEQYF. The CDR3 DNA reads as TGTGCCAGCAGCCGGGCGGCTAGCGGGAGTTACGAGCAGTACTTC.

The gene calls are TRBV28 and TRBJ2-5; 7 nucleotides match TRBD2. In germline, CDR1 is MDHEN, CDR2 SYDVKM. After removal of 7 bases from V and 5 bases from J, the junction contained 7 bases not matched to a gene. This CDR3 has 13 residues. CDR3 sequence reads: CASMPGRVETQYF. The CDR3 coding sequence is TGTGCCAGCATGCCTGGGAGGGTTGAGACCCAGTACTTC.

The chain recombines TRBV18 with TRBJ2-5; 8 positions match TRBD1. The J segment lost 6 bases and the V segment lost 2 bases, leaving 2 bases of the junction unmatched. The CDR3 consists of 13 residues. Germline assignment: CDR1 KGHSH and CDR2 LQKENI. The CDR3 coding sequence is TGTGCCAGCTCACCAGACAGGGGACAGACCCAGTACTTC. It yields the protein CASSPDRGQTQYF.

The V and J genes are TRBV6-5 and TRBJ1-6, with D possibly TRBD1 on 6 matching bases. The germline gives CDR1 MNHEY, CDR2 SVGAGI. Trimming pared 0 bases from V and 16 bases from J, leaving 19 bases between. The CDR3 loop spans 15 amino acids. In DNA, the CDR3 is TGTGCCAGCAGTTACTCTGGGGCCAGGGGAGGGGAGCTCCACTTT. It translates to CASSYSGARGGELHF.

The chain carries TRBV7-8 and TRBJ1-6; 9 bases align to TRBD1. The germline V gene has CDR1 SGHVS and CDR2 FQNEAQ. V shed 0 bases and J 8 bases; nucleotides not matched to a gene: 8. The length of the CDR3 is 17 residues. CDR3 in amino acids: CASSLAPRTGVYSPLHF. As DNA, the CDR3 is TGTGCCAGCAGCTTAGCCCCCCGGACAGGGGTTTATTCACCCCTCCACTTT.

This chain uses TRBV29-1 with TRBJ1-5; D unresolved. Trimming took 4 bases from V and 2 from J, leaving 6 bases between them. This CDR3 has 12 residues. Germline values: CDR1 SQVTM, CDR2 ANQGSEA. Written as DNA, the CDR3 is TGCAGCGTTGTCGAGGGCAATCAGCCCCAGCATTTT. This sequence encodes CSVVEGNQPQHF.

This clone was seen only a few times. The chain combines TRBV6-5 with TRBJ1-2; TRBD1 might be the D (6 bases). Germline lookup yields CDR1 MNHEY and CDR2 SVGAGI. CDR3 length: 12 residues. Trimming left V 8 bases short and J 4 bases short, with 11 bases between. CDR3 DNA: TGTGCCAGCGCCCAGGGGACCTATGGCTACACCTTC. This codes for CASAQGTYGYTF.

This chain uses TRBV19 with TRBJ1-1, with 8 bases lining up with TRBD1. Losses at the gene ends were 3 bases for V and 1 base for J; bases not matched to a gene: 4. The germline CDR1 and CDR2 sequences are LNHDA and SQIVND (reference sequence). This CDR3 is 15 amino acids long. CDR3 DNA: TGTGCCAGTAGTATGGACAGGGCCTCGAACACTGAAGCTTTCTTT. Protein product: CASSMDRASNTEAFF.

The V and J genes are TRBV5-4 and TRBJ2-7; 7 bases agree with TRBD2. There are 15 residues in the CDR3. Losses at the gene ends were 4 bases for V and 0 bases for J; bases not matched to a gene: 7. CDR1 and CDR2 (germline): SGHNT, YYREEE (reference sequence). In DNA, the CDR3 is TGTGCCAGCAGCCCCAGCGGGGCGCGCTCCTACGAGCAGTACTTC. This codes for CASSPSGARSYEQYF.

Concerning this clone itself: This same CDR3 is encoded by further DNA sequences in the sample. The V gene is TRBV7-9, the J gene TRBJ2-7; maybe TRBD2 (6 bases). Trimming removed 5 bases from V and 3 bases from J, with 8 bases in between. Germline CDR1 is SEHNR and CDR2 is FQNEAQ (reference sequence). The CDR3 is 12 residues long. The CDR3 region is CASSPGGYEQYF. The DNA of the CDR3 is TGTGCCAGCAGCCCCGGGGGCTACGAGCAGTACTTC. Using reference TRBV7-9 and TRBJ2-7 for the parts outside the CDR3, the full variable domain is DTGVSQNPRHKITKRGQNVTFRCDPISEHNRLYWYRQTLGQGPEFLTYFQNEAQLEKSRLLSDRFSAERPKGSFSTLEIQRTEQGDSAMYLCASSPGGYEQYFGPGTRLTVT.

A few counts support this clone. The chain joins TRBV5-1 to TRBJ1-6; 7 nucleotides agree with TRBD1. Germline V lookup: CDR1 SGHRS, CDR2 YFSETQ. Unmatched junction bases numbered 6, after V lost 4 bases and J lost 8 bases. The CDR3 is 14 amino acids. The CDR3 nucleotides are TGCGCCAGCAGCCGACAGGGAAGCTATTCACCCCTCCACTTT. As protein: CASSRQGSYSPLHF.

This clone was observed once. The J gene is TRBJ2-5, the V gene TRBV4-1; D ambiguous. Germline lookup yields CDR1 MGHRA and CDR2 YSYEKL. V was pared by 4 bases and J by 5 bases, with 14 bases between. The CDR3 consists of 14 residues. The CDR3 region has the DNA TGCGCCAGCAGCCGGTACCAGACTGAGGAGACCCAGTACTTC. Amino acid sequence: CASSRYQTEETQYF.

There are a few counts of this clone. The chain employs TRBV9 and TRBJ2-1; the match to TRBD2 covers 16 bases. In germline, CDR1 is SGDLS, CDR2 YYNGEE. The CDR3 extends over 19 amino acids. The V segment lost 3 bases and the J segment 4 bases; nucleotides outside the gene matches: 10. CDR3: CASSAGLAGGMGMYNEQFF. Here the CDR3 DNA reads TGTGCCAGCAGCGCGGGACTAGCGGGAGGGATGGGAATGTACAATGAGCAGTTCTTC. The full variable domain, rest sourced from reference TRBV9 and TRBJ2-1, is DSGVTQTPKHLITATGQRVTLRCSPRSGDLSVYWYQQSLDQGLQFLIQYYNGEERAKGNILERFSAQQFPDLHSELNLSSLELGDSALYFCASSAGLAGGMGMYNEQFFGPGTRLTVL.

This clone appeared a single time. This sequence joins TRBV21-1 and TRBJ2-3; TRBD2 reflects the table's D call only, with no check against the DNA. TRBV21-1 constitutes a pseudogene. The CDR3 runs 16 residues. As DNA, the CDR3 is TGTGCCAGCAGCAACGGGGGGAGAATCGGCACAGATACGCAGTATTTT. Residues: CASSNGGRIGTDTQYF.

This sequence joins TRBV9 and TRBJ2-7; D might be TRBD2 (6 bases). V was cut by 0 bases and J by 2 bases, with 9 bases left in between. The CDR3 is 14 residues long. Germline CDR1 reads SGDLS; CDR2 reads YYNGEE. The CDR3 reads CASSVGEETYEQYF. The CDR3 DNA reads as TGTGCCAGCAGCGTAGGGGAGGAGACCTACGAGCAGTACTTC.

The chain recombines TRBV13 with TRBJ1-1, with D perhaps matching TRBD1 (6 bases). This CDR3 has 13 residues. Trimming removed 5 bases from V and 5 bases from J, with 12 bases in between. Per the germline V gene, CDR1 is PRHDT and CDR2 is FYEKMQ (reference sequence). CDR3 residues: CASSQTGYTEAFF. CDR3 in DNA: TGTGCCAGCAGCCAAACAGGGTATACTGAAGCTTTCTTT.

The J gene is TRBJ2-7, the V gene TRBV11-3; D is uncertain. Germline loops: CDR1 SGHNT, CDR2 YENEEA. The ends were cut back, 4 bases at V and 6 bases at J, with 10 bases in the middle. The CDR3 is 12 residues long. CDR3 residues: CASSSPLGEQYF. DNA of the CDR3: TGTGCCAGCAGCTCCCCCCTCGGCGAGCAGTACTTC. Supplemented by reference TRBV11-3 and TRBJ2-7, the full variable domain reads EAGVVQSPRYKIIEKKQPVAFWCNPISGHNTLYWYLQNLGQGPELLIRYENEEAVDDSQLPKDRFSAERLKGVDSTLKIQPAELGDSAVYLCASSSPLGEQYFGPGTRLTVT.

The chain links TRBV10-3 to TRBJ2-2; D perhaps matches TRBD2 (6 bases). The length of the CDR3 is 14 residues. Trimming took 8 bases from V and 3 from J, leaving 13 bases between them. Germline V gene sequence: CDR1 ENHRY, CDR2 SYGVKD. The CDR3 loop is CAIGAREDTGELFF. The CDR3 nucleotides are TGTGCCATCGGGGCCAGGGAGGACACCGGGGAGCTGTTTTTT.

The V and J genes are TRBV19 and TRBJ2-7; 13 nucleotides match TRBD2. Germline trimming cut 5 bases from V and 6 bases from J; bases unmatched to any gene: 7. CDR1 is LNHDA, CDR2 SQIVND, per germline (reference sequence). This CDR3 comprises 15 residues. The CDR3 loop is CASSVGLAGESEQYF. In DNA, the CDR3 is TGTGCCAGTAGTGTTGGACTAGCGGGAGAGTCCGAGCAGTACTTC.

This clone came up once. The rearrangement joins TRBV19 to TRBJ1-1; a possible D gene is TRBD1 (6 bases). There are 15 residues in the CDR3. Trimming shortened V by 5 bases and J by 1 base, and 14 bases separated the two germline ends. Germline CDR1 reads LNHDA; CDR2 reads SQIVND (reference sequence). Here the CDR3 reads CASSPRGTPNTEAFF. The CDR3, as DNA: TGTGCCAGTAGTCCCCGAGGGACACCGAACACTGAAGCTTTCTTT.

This chain connects TRBV6-1 to TRBJ2-3, with 8 bases lining up with TRBD1. Germline values: CDR1 MNHNS, CDR2 SASEGT. CDR3 size: 13 residues. The J segment lost 4 bases and the V segment lost 10 bases, leaving 7 bases of the junction unmatched. CDR3 residues: CAILTGVADTQYF. CDR3 in DNA: TGTGCCATATTGACAGGGGTGGCAGATACGCAGTATTTT.

The chain combines TRBV6-1 with TRBJ2-3; 7 bases fit TRBD2. This CDR3 comprises 21 residues. V gave up 1 base and J gave up 3 bases; unmatched junction bases: 22. Per germline, CDR1 MNHNS and CDR2 SASEGT. CDR3 sequence: CASSEEAHRPAGVGGTDTQYF. The CDR3 DNA reads as TGTGCCAGCAGTGAAGAAGCCCACCGACCGGCGGGAGTAGGTGGGACAGATACGCAGTATTTT.

The chain employs TRBV7-9 and TRBJ2-2; TRBD1 aligns across 7 bases. CDR1 and CDR2 (germline): SEHNR, FQNEAQ (reference sequence). The CDR3 runs to 15 residues. The J segment lost 7 bases and the V segment lost 5 bases, leaving 10 bases of the junction unmatched. CDR3 in DNA: TGTGCCAGCAGCCTGAGACAGGGCGCGAGCGGGGAGCTGTTTTTT. The encoded protein is CASSLRQGASGELFF.

The CDR3 nucleotides are TGTGCCAGTAGTATAGATCTCGACAGGGGGCAACTCTACGAGCAGTACTTC. The encoded protein is CASSIDLDRGQLYEQYF. The V call is TRBV19, the J call TRBJ2-7; 10 nucleotides match TRBD1. The V segment lost 0 bases and the J segment 3 bases; nucleotides outside the gene matches: 8. This CDR3 is built from 17 residues. Germline assignment: CDR1 LNHDA and CDR2 SQIVND (reference sequence).